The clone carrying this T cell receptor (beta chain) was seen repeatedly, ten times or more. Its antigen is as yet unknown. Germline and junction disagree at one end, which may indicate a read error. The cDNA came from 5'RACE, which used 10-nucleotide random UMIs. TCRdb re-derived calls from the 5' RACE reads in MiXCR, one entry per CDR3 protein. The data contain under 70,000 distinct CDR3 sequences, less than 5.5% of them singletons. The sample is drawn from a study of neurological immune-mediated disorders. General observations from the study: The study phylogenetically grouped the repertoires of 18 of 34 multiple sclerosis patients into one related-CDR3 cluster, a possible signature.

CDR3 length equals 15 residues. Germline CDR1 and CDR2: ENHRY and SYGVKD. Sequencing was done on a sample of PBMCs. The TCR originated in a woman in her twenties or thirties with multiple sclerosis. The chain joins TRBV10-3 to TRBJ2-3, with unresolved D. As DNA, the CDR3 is TGTGCCATCGGTGACTCCGCGAAGAACACAGATACGCAGTATTTT. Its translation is CAIGDSAKNTDTQYF.